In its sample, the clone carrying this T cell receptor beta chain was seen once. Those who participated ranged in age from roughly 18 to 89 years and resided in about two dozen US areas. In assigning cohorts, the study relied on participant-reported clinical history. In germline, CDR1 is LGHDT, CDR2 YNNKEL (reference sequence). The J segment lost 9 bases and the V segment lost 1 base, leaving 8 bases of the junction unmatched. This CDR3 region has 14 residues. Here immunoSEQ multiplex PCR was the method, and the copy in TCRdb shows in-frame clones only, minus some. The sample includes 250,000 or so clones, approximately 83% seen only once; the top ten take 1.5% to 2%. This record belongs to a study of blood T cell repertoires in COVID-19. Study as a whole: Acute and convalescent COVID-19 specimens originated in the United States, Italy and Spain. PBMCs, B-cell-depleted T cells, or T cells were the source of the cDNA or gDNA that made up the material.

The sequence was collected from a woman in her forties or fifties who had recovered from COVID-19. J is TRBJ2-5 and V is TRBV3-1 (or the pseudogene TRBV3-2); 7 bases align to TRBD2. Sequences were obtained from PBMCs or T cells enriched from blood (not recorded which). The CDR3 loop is CASSQVSTSEAQYF. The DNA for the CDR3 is TGTGCCAGCAGCCAAGTCTCCACTAGCGAGGCCCAGTACTTC.